The entry that follows covers one TCR beta chain sequence. Clones were sequenced by immunoSEQ multiplex PCR, and TCRdb holds only the in-frame ones, with some missing. The table records under 1,100,000 clones, roughly 80% of them present only once. This sample is drawn from a study of shared clonotypes between healthy human individuals. The CDR3 loop spans 15 amino acids. V was pared by 9 bases and J by 2 bases, with 14 bases between. Germline V CDR1 and CDR2: LNHDA, SQIVND (reference sequence). This clonotype was obtained from a man younger than 30 in good health. Sequencing was performed on memory CD4+ T cells sorted from blood. Documented subset: CD45RA-negative fraction. V and J are TRBV19 and TRBJ1-6; possible D gene TRBD1, 5 bases. CDR3 in amino acids: CASRESEAYNSPLHF. CDR3 in DNA: TGTGCCAGCAGGGAATCCGAAGCCTATAATTCACCCCTCCACTTT.